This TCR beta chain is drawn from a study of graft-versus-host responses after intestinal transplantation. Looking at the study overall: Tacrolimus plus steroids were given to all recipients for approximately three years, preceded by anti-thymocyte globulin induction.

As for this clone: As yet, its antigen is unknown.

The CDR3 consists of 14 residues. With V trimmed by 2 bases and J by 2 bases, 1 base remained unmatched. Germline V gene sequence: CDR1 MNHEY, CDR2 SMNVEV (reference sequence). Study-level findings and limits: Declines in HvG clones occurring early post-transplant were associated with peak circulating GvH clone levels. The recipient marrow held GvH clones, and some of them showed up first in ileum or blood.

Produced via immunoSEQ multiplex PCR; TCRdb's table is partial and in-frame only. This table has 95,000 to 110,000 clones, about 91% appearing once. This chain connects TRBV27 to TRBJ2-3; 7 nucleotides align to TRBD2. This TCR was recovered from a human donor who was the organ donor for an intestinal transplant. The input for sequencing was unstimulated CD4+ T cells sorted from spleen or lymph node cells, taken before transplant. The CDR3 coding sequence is TGTGCCAGCAGTTTAGCGGGAGCCACAGATACGCAGTATTTT. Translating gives CASSLAGATDTQYF.